Below, 9 T cell receptor beta chains from the same sample are listed, as sequenced in a study of technical replicates of blood from a handful of donors. Sequencing was performed with immunoSEQ multiplex PCR; in TCRdb, only in-frame clones are kept and a portion is missing. This table has tens of thousands of clones, just over 90% appearing once. The sequencing input was T cells isolated from PBMCs. Receptors originate from a human donor in good health.

This chain joins TRBV27 and TRBJ2-1; D is possibly TRBD1 (6 bases). The CDR3 consists of 16 residues. The germline V gene encodes CDR1 MNHEY and CDR2 SMNVEV (reference sequence). The V gene lost 5 bases and the J gene lost 6 bases, with 20 bases spanning the gap. CDR3 sequence (DNA): TGTGCCAGCAGTCCTACTACAGGGTTCCCAATCAATGAGCAGTTCTTC. Its protein product is CASSPTTGFPINEQFF.

The J gene is TRBJ1-1, the V gene TRBV28, with TRBD1 matching 9 bases. V shed 8 bases, J shed 1 base, and the junction held 5 bases outside the gene matches. The CDR3 has 14 residues. CDR1 and CDR2 from the germline V gene are MDHEN and SYDVKM. The CDR3 reads CASFAGQGNTEAFF. For the CDR3, the DNA is TGTGCCAGCTTCGCGGGACAGGGGAACACTGAAGCTTTCTTT.

The genes are TRBV5-6 and TRBJ2-7, with 12 bases lining up with TRBD2. Germline V gene lookup returns CDR1 SGHDT and CDR2 YYEEEE. This CDR3 has 15 residues. The trim removed 3 bases at V and 4 bases at J, leaving 5 bases unmatched. CDR3 in DNA: TGTGCCAGCAGCTCGATGACTAGCGGGGGATACGAGCAGTACTTC. Protein: CASSSMTSGGYEQYF.

V gene TRBV9 combines with J gene TRBJ2-3, with 8 bases matching TRBD2. There are 15 residues in the CDR3. Germline assignment: CDR1 SGDLS and CDR2 YYNGEE. V was pared by 4 bases and J by 2 bases, with 6 bases of the junction left unmatched. The CDR3 region is CASSPREGDTDTQYF. The CDR3 coding sequence is TGTGCCAGCAGCCCCCGGGAGGGGGACACAGATACGCAGTATTTT.

V usage is TRBV4-1 and J usage is TRBJ2-5, with 8 bases identical to TRBD1. CDR1 is MGHRA and CDR2 is YSYEKL in the germline V gene. V dropped 3 bases and J dropped 3; count of bases not matched to a gene: 0. The CDR3 runs to 13 residues. As DNA, the CDR3 is TGCGCCAGCAGCCAGACAGGGGAAGAGACCCAGTACTTC. Amino acid sequence: CASSQTGEETQYF.

This clone appeared once. V and J are TRBV7-9 and TRBJ2-2; 12 bases line up with TRBD2. Trimming at V came to 5 bases and at J to 1 base, leaving 8 bases not matched to a gene. Germline V gene lookup returns CDR1 SEHNR and CDR2 FQNEAQ (reference sequence). There are 18 residues in the CDR3. The chain's CDR3 is CASSLRLAGDLNTGELFF. In DNA, the CDR3 is TGTGCCAGCAGCCTCCGACTAGCGGGGGACCTGAACACCGGGGAGCTGTTTTTT.

This sequence joins TRBV10-2 and TRBJ2-7; 11 bases are a match to TRBD2. The CDR3 has 17 residues. CDR1 and CDR2 from the germline V gene are WSHSY and SAAADI. J lost 3 bases, V lost 7 bases, and 14 bases had no gene match. For the CDR3, the DNA is TGCGCCAGCATCCTAGATGAAATTACTAGCGGGAGCTACGAGCAGTACTTC. Translated, it gives CASILDEITSGSYEQYF.

The CDR3 coding sequence is TGTGCCAGCAGCGCAGACAGTCCCTACGAGCAGTACTTC. Its protein is CASSADSPYEQYF. The J gene is TRBJ2-7, the V gene TRBV9; tentative D call: TRBD1 (5 bases). The germline gives CDR1 SGDLS, CDR2 YYNGEE. V was pared by 3 bases and J by 2 bases, with 9 bases between. CDR3 size: 13 residues.

The CDR3 loop is CASSVGQGAGVETQYF. For the CDR3, the DNA is TGTGCCAGCAGTGTAGGACAGGGGGCGGGAGTAGAGACCCAGTACTTC. The chain has TRBV6-1 and TRBJ2-5, with 11 bases lining up with TRBD1. Germline V gene lookup returns CDR1 MNHNS and CDR2 SASEGT. Trimming removed 4 bases from V and 4 bases from J; junction bases left unmatched: 8. There are 16 residues in the CDR3.